The 24 T cell receptor beta chains reported below all come from one sample, sequenced in a study of T cell changes during pregnancy in multiple sclerosis. TCRdb's table, derived via immunoSEQ multiplex PCR, lists solely in-frame clones and lacks some. Of roughly 57,000 clones listed, 90% were seen once; the top ten hold just over 3%. Material: CD8+ T cells from peripheral blood mononuclear cells, obtained before pregnancy. These receptors originate from a female donor with multiple sclerosis, enrolled in a pregnancy study.

V and J are TRBV9 and TRBJ2-5, with TRBD2 matching 7 bases. Germline assignment: CDR1 SGDLS and CDR2 YYNGEE. The CDR3 extends over 15 amino acids. With 0 bases clipped from V and 3 bases from J, the junction kept 5 bases outside the gene matches. CDR3 nucleotides: TGTGCCAGCAGCGTAGTGGCTAGCGGAGAAGAGACCCAGTACTTC. It codes for CASSVVASGEETQYF.

The CDR3, as DNA: TGTGCCAGCAGCTTATCTTCGTCCCGGGAGCTGTTTTTT. Its protein is CASSLSSSRELFF. The chain recombines TRBV11-2 with TRBJ2-2; no clear D gene. V shed 2 bases and J shed 9 bases, with 10 bases lying between them. This CDR3 is 13 amino acids long. CDR1 is SGHAT, CDR2 FQNNGV, per germline.

The chain combines TRBV6-1 with TRBJ1-6, with a possible D match to TRBD1 (6 bases). The CDR3 loop spans 12 amino acids. Germline CDR1 and CDR2: MNHNS and SASEGT. V dropped 4 bases and J dropped 19 bases, with 17 bases sitting between them. The CDR3 DNA reads as TGTGCCAGCAGTGGCGGACAGTGGGGGGGTCACTTT. Translation: CASSGGQWGGHF.

The CDR3 nucleotides are TGTGCCAGCAGCTTAGGCAGGGCGAACACTGAAGCTTTCTTT. It translates to CASSLGRANTEAFF. The chain has TRBV11-1 and TRBJ1-1; D perhaps matches TRBD1 (5 bases). This CDR3 is built from 14 residues. V gave up 1 base and J gave up 1 base, with 7 bases separating them. Germline CDR1 SGHAT, CDR2 FQDESV (reference sequence).

The gene calls are TRBV5-1 and TRBJ2-1; D is perhaps TRBD2 (6 bases). Germline V gives CDR1 SGHRS, CDR2 YFSETQ. Trimming removed 1 base from V and 4 bases from J, with 15 bases in between. CDR3 length: 16 amino acids. CDR3 in DNA: TGCGCCAGCAGCTTGAGTTGGAGGGTAGGTTACAATGAGCAGTTCTTC. It translates to CASSLSWRVGYNEQFF.

V gene TRBV7-9 combines with J gene TRBJ2-7; no clear D gene. The CDR3 has 12 amino acids. Germline lookup yields CDR1 SEHNR and CDR2 FQNEAQ (reference sequence). The germline V and J ends were trimmed by 2 bases and 3 bases, with 5 bases remaining between them. The DNA for the CDR3 is TGTGCCAGCAGCTTACCGAGCTACGAGCAGTACTTC. Translation gives CASSLPSYEQYF.

The chain carries TRBV13 and TRBJ2-5; 7 nucleotides line up with TRBD1. Germline CDR1 reads PRHDT; CDR2 reads FYEKMQ (reference sequence). This CDR3 comprises 15 residues. V was pared by 5 bases and J by 5 bases, with 11 bases of the junction left unmatched. As DNA, the CDR3 is TGTGCCAGCAGCATACCTACAGGGGTGGACGAGACCCAGTACTTC. It specifies CASSIPTGVDETQYF.

The rearrangement joins TRBV7-2 to TRBJ1-2; 7 bases agree with TRBD1. The CDR3 spans 15 residues. Germline assignment: CDR1 SGHTA and CDR2 FQGNSA. The ends lost 2 bases at V and 1 base at J; junction bases unmatched: 4. The DNA for the CDR3 is TGTGCCAGCAGCTTATGGGACAGTGGTAACTATGGCTACACCTTC. As protein: CASSLWDSGNYGYTF.

This chain joins TRBV30 and TRBJ2-1; TRBD1 matches at 11 bases. J gave up 8 bases and V 3 bases, and 9 bases lay outside the gene matches. Germline loops: CDR1 GTSNPN, CDR2 SVGIG (reference sequence). The CDR3 sequence is 15 residues long. The CDR3 sequence: CAWSWGTGGFDEQFF. As DNA, the CDR3 is TGTGCCTGGAGCTGGGGGACAGGGGGTTTCGATGAGCAGTTCTTC.

The gene calls are TRBV10-3 and TRBJ1-2, with D tentatively TRBD1 (5 bases). Looked up from germline, CDR1 is ENHRY and CDR2 is SYGVKD. CDR3 length: 15 amino acids. V lost 0 bases, J lost 2 bases, and 10 bases lay in between. This CDR3 is CAISESWSGNYGYTF. As DNA, the CDR3 is TGTGCCATCAGTGAGTCGTGGTCAGGGAACTATGGCTACACCTTC.

This chain uses TRBV7-9 with TRBJ2-1; 8 bases agree with TRBD2. V dropped 4 bases and J dropped 13; count of bases not matched to a gene: 6. The V gene's germline CDR1 is SEHNR and CDR2 FQNEAQ (reference sequence). The CDR3 extends over 12 amino acids. CDR3 nucleotides: TGTGCCAGCAGCTCGCCGGGACTAGAACAGTTCTTC. It encodes CASSSPGLEQFF.

This rearrangement joins TRBV9 to TRBJ1-2, with 7 bases that match TRBD1. Germline values: CDR1 SGDLS, CDR2 YYNGEE. The CDR3 contains 15 residues. The V and J ends lost 3 bases and 5 bases, in that order; junction bases with no gene match: 10. CDR3: CASSGPGQHPYGYTF. The CDR3 DNA is TGTGCCAGCAGCGGGCCGGGACAGCATCCTTATGGCTACACCTTC.

The J gene is TRBJ2-2, the V gene TRBV9; D possibly corresponds to TRBD2 (5 bases). V lost 4 bases and J lost 2, with 12 bases in between. Germline CDR1 reads SGDLS; CDR2 reads YYNGEE. The CDR3 has 15 amino acids. CDR3 DNA: TGTGCCAGCAGCTGGACGGGGTCCAACACCGGGGAGCTGTTTTTT. Translated, it gives CASSWTGSNTGELFF.

This clone was seen a few times. The chain uses TRBV20-1 and TRBJ1-1; 7 bases are shared with TRBD1. V lost 3 bases to trimming and J lost 8 bases; unmatched junction nucleotides: 3. There are 11 residues in the CDR3. Per the germline V gene, CDR1 is DFQATT and CDR2 is SNEGSKA (reference sequence). The CDR3 protein is CSASRDREAFF. In DNA form, the CDR3 reads TGCAGTGCTAGCCGGGACAGAGAAGCTTTCTTT.

This clone occurred a few times. The chain is built from TRBV19 and TRBJ1-5; D not certain. Germline assignment: CDR1 LNHDA and CDR2 SQIVND (reference sequence). The V end was cut by 7 bases, the J end by 2 bases, with 6 bases between. This CDR3 region has 12 residues. DNA of the CDR3: TGTGCCAGTACTTCAGGCAATCAGCCCCAGCATTTT. Encoded protein: CASTSGNQPQHF.

The chain is built from TRBV10-2 and TRBJ1-1; a possible D gene is TRBD1 (6 bases). The ends were cut back, 4 bases at V and 11 bases at J, with 11 bases in the middle. Germline V gene lookup returns CDR1 WSHSY and CDR2 SAAADI. CDR3 size: 11 residues. CDR3 nucleotides: TGCGCCAGCAGTGGGGGGCAGGATGCTTTCTTT. This gives the protein CASSGGQDAFF.

This clone was recorded only once. The chain uses TRBV25-1 and TRBJ2-5; D is unresolved. In germline, CDR1 is MGHDK, CDR2 SYGVNS. This CDR3 region has 14 residues. Trimming stripped 2 bases from V and 8 bases from J, with 15 bases between. CDR3 region: CASSEPQVVGTQYF. DNA of the CDR3: TGTGCCAGCAGTGAACCCCAGGTGGTGGGTACCCAGTACTTC.

The chain joins TRBV11-2 to TRBJ2-4, with D unresolved. V was cut by 0 bases and J by 12 bases, with 9 bases left in between. This CDR3 contains 12 residues. CDR1 is SGHAT and CDR2 is FQNNGV in the germline V gene. DNA for the CDR3: TGTGCCAGCAGCTTAGATCATAGAAGTCAGTACTTC. Protein sequence: CASSLDHRSQYF.

The chain couples TRBV19 to TRBJ1-2, with D perhaps TRBD1 (6 bases). The CDR3 covers 14 residues. CDR1 and CDR2 (germline): LNHDA, SQIVND (reference sequence). With 0 bases removed from V and 2 bases from J, the gap between germline ends came to 7 bases. DNA of the CDR3: TGTGCCAGTAGTATAGACGGACAGAACTATGGCTACACCTTC. Protein product: CASSIDGQNYGYTF.

The rearrangement uses TRBV5-4 and TRBJ1-5; D not certain. From germline, CDR1 is SGHNT and CDR2 YYREEE (reference sequence). V was cut by 0 bases and J by 6 bases, with 7 bases left in between. The CDR3 has 13 residues. CDR3 in amino acids: CASSLGILQPQHF. CDR3 DNA sequence: TGTGCCAGCAGCTTGGGAATACTTCAGCCCCAGCATTTT.

The chain recombines TRBV6-5 with TRBJ1-1; TRBD1 might be the D (5 bases). Trimming cost V 2 bases and J 2 bases, with 6 bases left between them. Germline CDR1 is MNHEY and CDR2 is SVGAGI. CDR3 length: 13 residues. The CDR3: CASSYTGNTEAFF. As DNA, the CDR3 is TGTGCCAGCAGTTACACAGGAAACACTGAAGCTTTCTTT.

The chain uses TRBV12-5 and TRBJ1-1; D unclear. The germline CDR1 and CDR2 sequences are LGHNT and FRNRAP. Trimming left V 6 bases short and J 0 bases short, with 11 bases between. The CDR3 runs to 14 residues. CDR3 in amino acids: CASGTLTLNTEAFF. As DNA, the CDR3 is TGTGCTAGTGGCACCTTGACATTGAACACTGAAGCTTTCTTT.

V usage is TRBV9 and J usage is TRBJ1-2; 10 bases are shared with TRBD1. CDR1 and CDR2 (germline): SGDLS, YYNGEE. The J segment lost 8 bases and the V segment lost 3 bases, leaving 7 bases of the junction unmatched. This CDR3 region has 14 residues. CDR3 residues: CASSDGTGVRGYTF. The CDR3, as DNA: TGTGCCAGCAGCGACGGGACAGGGGTAAGGGGCTACACCTTC.

This chain uses TRBV7-3 with TRBJ2-1; D unresolved. Germline CDR1 reads SGHTA; CDR2 reads FQGTGA. The V end lost 3 bases, the J end lost 0 bases, and 12 bases lay between the germline ends. The CDR3 has 16 residues. CDR3 sequence reads: CASSLNPTSSYNEQFF. CDR3 sequence (DNA): TGTGCCAGCAGCTTGAACCCTACCTCCTCCTACAATGAGCAGTTCTTC.